This TCR beta chain was recorded in a study of cytomegalovirus exposure and HLA in healthy donors. Broader study findings: In an earlier analysis, about 87% or about 30%: the productive usage of most TCR beta V segments. Some public TCRs appeared in many individuals, while most sequences were rare. Association of 16,951 TCR beta sequences with HLA alleles was found at 0.05 false discovery rate in a later analysis. A missense DCLRE1C variant was associated with V- and J-gene trimming of TCR beta chains in a later analysis, and an independent cohort replicated the association.

With regard to this clone: Antigen specificity is unknown.

The study ran its PCR with 60 Vbeta and 13 Jbeta primers. The assay was immunoSEQ multiplex PCR, and TCRdb's table has in-frame clones only and misses some. The sample records some 140,000 clones, approximately 80% being singletons. CDR3 length equals 15 residues. CDR1 PRHDT and CDR2 FYEKMQ come from the germline V gene (reference sequence). J gave up 5 bases and V 5 bases, and 10 bases lay outside the gene matches. What was sequenced was PBMCs. This receptor was identified in a woman between 40 and 55 years old in good health and CMV-seronegative. The gene calls are TRBV13 and TRBJ2-3; 7 bases match TRBD2. The CDR3: CASSLEDGGKDTQYF. The CDR3 coding sequence is TGTGCCAGCAGCCTCGAGGACGGGGGGAAAGATACGCAGTATTTT.